The T cell receptor (beta chain) under discussion was sequenced for a study of technical replicates of blood from a few donors. Generated by immunoSEQ multiplex PCR, the TCRdb table keeps only in-frame clones and is missing some. The sample records about 95,000 clones, approximately 95% being singletons. CDR1 and CDR2 (germline): SNHLY, FYNNEI. The CDR3 sequence is 14 residues long. V was pared by 6 bases and J by 4 bases, with 6 bases of the junction left unmatched. What was sequenced was T cells isolated from PBMCs. This chain joins TRBV2 and TRBJ2-3; 8 bases are a match to TRBD1. The clonotype was recovered from a human donor in good health. CDR3 residues: CASRSGGASDTQYF. As DNA, the CDR3 is TGTGCCAGCAGATCAGGGGGCGCCTCAGATACGCAGTATTTT.